The 10 T cell receptor beta chains below were found in one sample sequenced in a study of read filtering for tumor transcriptome and immune sequencing. This library used roughly 400 ng RNA and molecular barcoded adaptors spanning alpha/delta and beta/gamma chains. TCRdb re-analysed the reads in MiXCR, keeping a single row per CDR3 protein. The sample lists 35,000 to 50,000 distinct CDR3 sequences; 20% were seen once. Sequenced material: a population of CD138-negative cells sorted from bone marrow. These receptors originate from a donor aged 40 or over with multiple myeloma.

The chain couples TRBV6-1 to TRBJ2-7, with 13 bases identical to TRBD2. Per germline, CDR1 MNHNS and CDR2 SASEGT. CDR3 size: 15 residues. V lost 3 bases and J lost 2; bases outside the gene matches: 1. The CDR3 here is CASSDGTSGTYEQYF. As DNA, the CDR3 is TGTGCCAGCAGTGATGGGACTAGCGGGACCTACGAGCAGTACTTC.

In its sample, this clonotype was seen many times. The chain links TRBV30 to TRBJ2-1, with 11 bases fitting TRBD2. Looked up from germline, CDR1 is GTSNPN and CDR2 is SVGIG (reference sequence). The V gene end was trimmed by 0 bases and the J gene end by 6 bases; junction bases not matched to a gene: 4. The CDR3 is 15 amino acids. In DNA, the CDR3 is TGTGCCTGGAGTGTAGGCCTAGCGGGAGGCAATGAGCAGTTCTTC. Amino acids: CAWSVGLAGGNEQFF. Full variable domain (outside the CDR3, taken from reference TRBV30 and TRBJ2-1): SQTIHQWPATLVQPVGSPLSLECTVEGTSNPNLYWYRQAAGRGLQLLFYSVGIGQISSEVPQNLSASRPQDRQFILSSKKLLLSDSGFYLCAWSVGLAGGNEQFFGPGTRLTVL.

There are many counts of this clonotype. The chain recombines TRBV20-1 with TRBJ2-1; 13 bases match TRBD2. Unmatched junction bases numbered 6, after V lost 5 bases and J lost 8 bases. CDR3 length equals 14 residues. CDR1 is DFQATT, CDR2 SNEGSKA, per germline (reference sequence). The CDR3 nucleotides read TGCAGTGCTGTACTAGCGGGAGGGGTGGATGAGCAGTTCTTC. It is translated as CSAVLAGGVDEQFF.

Of note for this clonotype: A far larger clone is just one base off, so this is likely a read error. This chain links TRBV7-7 with TRBJ2-2, with TRBD1 matching over 10 bases. The CDR3 runs 15 residues. Trimming cost V 5 bases and J 8 bases; bases outside gene matches: 8. Germline values: CDR1 SSHAT, CDR2 FNYEAQ (reference sequence). Here the CDR3 DNA reads TGTGCCAGCAGCCCTGGGACAGGGGTTGAAGGGGAGCTGTTTTTT. It translates to CASSPGTGVEGELFF.

This clonotype was recorded at least ten times. The V and J genes are TRBV2 and TRBJ2-5; D gene ambiguous. CDR3 size: 14 residues. V was trimmed by 6 bases and J by 3 bases, leaving 14 bases between them. In germline, CDR1 is SNHLY, CDR2 FYNNEI. In nucleotides, the CDR3 is TGTGCCAGCAGCCTAGGGTCCTTAGAAGAGACCCAGTACTTC. Translated: CASSLGSLEETQYF.

This clonotype has a count of ten or more. V is TRBV4-3 and J is TRBJ2-1; 8 bases line up with TRBD2. After removal of 0 bases from V and 6 bases from J, the junction contained 13 bases not matched to a gene. The germline V gene has CDR1 LGHNA and CDR2 YSLEER. There are 18 residues in the CDR3. The chain's CDR3 is CASSQDRPRVAGTNEQFF. In DNA form, the CDR3 reads TGCGCCAGCAGCCAAGACCGGCCGCGCGTAGCGGGAACCAATGAGCAGTTCTTC.

This clonotype has at least ten counts. This chain uses TRBV28 with TRBJ2-1, with TRBD1 matching over 8 bases. This CDR3 comprises 14 residues. Unmatched junction bases numbered 8, after V lost 5 bases and J lost 8 bases. In germline, CDR1 is MDHEN, CDR2 SYDVKM. DNA of the CDR3: TGTGCCAGCAGTCCCTGGACAGGGTCCTATGAGCAGTTCTTC. Amino acids: CASSPWTGSYEQFF.

Concerning this clonotype: This clone may be a read error of a much larger clone one base away. The chain is built from TRBV15 and TRBJ2-1; TRBD2 might be the D (6 bases). The CDR3 runs to 18 residues. Trimming stripped 1 base from V and 6 bases from J, with 22 bases between. The germline V gene encodes CDR1 LNHNV and CDR2 YYDKDF (reference sequence). The CDR3 loop reads CATSRGPFPRDFSNEQFF. The CDR3 region has the DNA TGTGCCACCAGCAGAGGTCCATTCCCCCGGGACTTTAGCAATGAGCAGTTCTTC.

About this clonotype: Sequence at one end of the junction differs from germline and may be a read error. The gene calls are TRBV20-1 and TRBJ2-1, with D tentatively TRBD2 (7 bases). The CDR3 covers 14 residues. Germline V gene data show CDR1 as DFQATT and CDR2 as SNEGSKA (reference sequence). CDR3 region: CSARAGTTDNEQFF. The CDR3 nucleotides are TGCAGTGCTCGAGCGGGGACAACAGACAATGAACAGTTCTTC.

Regarding this clonotype: A much bigger clone sits one base away, suggesting this may be a read error. The chain has TRBV5-1 and TRBJ1-4, with D possibly TRBD1 on 5 matching bases. The CDR3 runs to 13 residues. Per the germline V gene, CDR1 is SGHRS and CDR2 is YFSETQ. CDR3 DNA: TGCGCCAGTTCTGCTGGGGCTAATGAAAGACTGTTTTTT. Residues: CASSAGANERLFF.